These 14 T cell receptor beta chains originate from one sample sequenced in a study of blood T cell repertoires in COVID-19. Using immunoSEQ multiplex PCR, the repertoire was profiled, and TCRdb retains in-frame clones only, with some absent. The sample shows 67,000 or so clones, approximately 83% of them seen only once. Sample: peripheral blood. All receptors derive from a man aged 65 to 85 with acute or convalescent COVID-19.

This clone was counted once. This CDR3 reads CASSFGQGEGGYTF. CDR3 DNA: TGTGCCAGCAGTTTCGGACAGGGGGAGGGTGGCTACACCTTC. The V and J genes are TRBV27 and TRBJ1-2, with TRBD1 identical over 10 bases. CDR3 length: 14 residues. Germline V gives CDR1 MNHEY, CDR2 SMNVEV (reference sequence). V was pared by 3 bases and J by 7 bases, with 5 bases of the junction left unmatched.

The CDR3 protein is CASRHYEQYF. The CDR3 DNA is TGCGCCAGCAGACACTACGAGCAGTACTTC. The V gene is TRBV23-1, the J gene TRBJ2-7; D unclear. TRBV23-1 is assigned to the ORF class and has an uncertain function. The germline V and J ends were trimmed by 6 bases and 3 bases, with 3 bases remaining between them. This CDR3 has 10 amino acids.

On this clone itself: The same CDR3 arises from other DNA sequences in this sample as well. The chain employs TRBV7-3 and TRBJ1-6; tentative D call: TRBD1 (6 bases). Trimming removed 5 bases from V and 9 bases from J, with 14 bases in between. The germline V gene has CDR1 SGHTA and CDR2 FQGTGA. The CDR3 extends over 14 amino acids. CDR3 sequence reads: CASSLTGSFSPLHF. The CDR3 nucleotides are TGTGCCAGCAGCCTCACAGGGAGTTTTTCACCCCTCCACTTT.

This sequence joins TRBV5-1 and TRBJ2-7; D perhaps matches TRBD2 (5 bases). The V gene's germline CDR1 is SGHRS and CDR2 YFSETQ. V lost 3 bases and J lost 3, with 13 bases in between. CDR3 length equals 14 residues. The CDR3 here is CASSSLASGYEQYF. In DNA form, the CDR3 reads TGCGCCAGCAGCTCCCTAGCCAGCGGCTACGAGCAGTACTTC.

The V gene is TRBV19, the J gene TRBJ2-5, with 7 bases that match TRBD1. Trimming cost V 6 bases and J 5 bases; bases outside gene matches: 6. The germline gives CDR1 LNHDA, CDR2 SQIVND (reference sequence). The CDR3 extends over 13 amino acids. The DNA for the CDR3 is TGTGCCAGTAGCGCAGGGGGTTGGGAGACCCAGTACTTC. Amino acid sequence: CASSAGGWETQYF. Looking up the rest from reference TRBV19 and TRBJ2-5 gives the full variable domain: DGGITQSPKYLFRKEGQNVTLSCEQNLNHDAMYWYRQDPGQGLRLIYYSQIVNDFQKGDIAEGYSVSREKKESFPLTVTSAQKNPTAFYLCASSAGGWETQYFGPGTRLLVL.

This chain joins TRBV11-2 and TRBJ1-1; 7 bases agree with TRBD1. The length of the CDR3 is 15 residues. The germline gives CDR1 SGHAT, CDR2 FQNNGV. V shed 10 bases and J 5 bases; nucleotides not matched to a gene: 16. The CDR3 is CATILQQGKGTEAFF. The CDR3 DNA sequence: TGTGCCACCATACTCCAACAGGGGAAGGGAACTGAAGCTTTCTTT.

The chain carries TRBV7-9 and TRBJ2-3; 9 nucleotides match TRBD1. Germline V gives CDR1 SEHNR, CDR2 FQNEAQ (reference sequence). J lost 4 bases, V lost 3 bases, and 11 bases had no gene match. The CDR3 is made up of 17 amino acids. The CDR3 loop is CASSFRTGDVRADTQYF. CDR3 DNA sequence: TGTGCCAGCAGCTTCCGGACAGGGGACGTTCGAGCAGATACGCAGTATTTT.

The V call is TRBV19, the J call TRBJ2-7; TRBD2 might be the D (7 bases). The germline V and J ends were trimmed by 0 bases and 5 bases, with 14 bases remaining between them. The CDR3 has 15 amino acids. CDR1 is LNHDA, CDR2 SQIVND, per germline (reference sequence). CDR3: CASSIDLAAGDEQYF. CDR3 sequence (DNA): TGTGCCAGTAGTATAGATCTAGCGGCAGGGGACGAGCAGTACTTC.

This clone was seen a few times. The V call is TRBV2, the J call TRBJ2-7, with 10 positions matching TRBD2. The V gene's germline CDR1 is SNHLY and CDR2 FYNNEI. V dropped 6 bases and J dropped 4; count of bases not matched to a gene: 6. The CDR3 has 14 residues. Here the CDR3 reads CASSETSGRYEQYF. The CDR3 DNA is TGTGCCAGCAGCGAGACTAGCGGGCGGTACGAGCAGTACTTC.

The chain is built from TRBV2 and TRBJ1-6; D uncertain. The CDR3 runs to 13 residues. Germline V gene sequence: CDR1 SNHLY, CDR2 FYNNEI. With 1 base removed from V and 8 bases from J, the gap between germline ends came to 6 bases. CDR3 region: CASSEGRDSPLHF. The DNA for the CDR3 is TGTGCCAGCAGTGAAGGACGGGATTCACCCCTCCACTTT.

The chain employs TRBV29-1 and TRBJ1-4; 9 bases match TRBD1. V trimming: 7 bases; J trimming: 8 bases; junction bases outside the gene matches: 8. Germline V gives CDR1 SQVTM, CDR2 ANQGSEA. The CDR3 extends over 13 amino acids. CDR3 sequence: CSATGTGNEKLFF. The CDR3 nucleotides are TGCAGCGCTACCGGGACAGGGAACGAAAAACTGTTTTTT.

The gene calls are TRBV18 and TRBJ1-2, with 7 bases lining up with TRBD1. The junction had 1 base not matched to a gene; V was cut back by 2 bases and J by 1 base. The CDR3 sequence is 14 residues long. Germline CDR1 and CDR2: KGHSH and LQKENI. CDR3 sequence reads: CASSPGQDNYGYTF. In DNA form, the CDR3 reads TGTGCCAGCTCACCAGGACAGGATAACTATGGCTACACCTTC.

The V call is TRBV5-1, the J call TRBJ1-4; 8 bases fit TRBD1. V gave up 0 bases and J gave up 4 bases; unmatched junction bases: 5. CDR1 and CDR2 (germline): SGHRS, YFSETQ. The CDR3 covers 16 residues. CDR3 DNA sequence: TGCGCCAGCAGCTTGGCCGGGACAGGCGTTAATGAAAAACTGTTTTTT. It codes for CASSLAGTGVNEKLFF.

This chain joins TRBV23-1 and TRBJ1-2, with 10 bases fitting TRBD1. TRBV23-1 is an open reading frame whose function is uncertain. Trimming at V came to 8 bases and at J to 0 bases, leaving 9 bases not matched to a gene. CDR3 length: 16 amino acids. The CDR3 DNA sequence: TGCGCCAGCTATCCCTGGGACAGGGGATCTAACTATGGCTACACCTTC. Its translation: CASYPWDRGSNYGYTF.